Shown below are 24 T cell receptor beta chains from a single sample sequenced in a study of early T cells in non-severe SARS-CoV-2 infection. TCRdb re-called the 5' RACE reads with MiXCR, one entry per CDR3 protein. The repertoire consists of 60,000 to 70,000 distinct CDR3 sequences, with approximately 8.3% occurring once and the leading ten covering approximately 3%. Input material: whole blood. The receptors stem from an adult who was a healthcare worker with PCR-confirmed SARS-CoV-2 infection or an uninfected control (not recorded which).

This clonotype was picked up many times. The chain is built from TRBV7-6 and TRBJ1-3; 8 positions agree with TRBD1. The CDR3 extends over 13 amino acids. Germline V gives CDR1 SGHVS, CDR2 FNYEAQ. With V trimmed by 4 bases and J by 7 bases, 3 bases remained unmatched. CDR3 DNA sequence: TGTGCCAGCAGCTCCCAGGGGGCTAACACCATATATTTT. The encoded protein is CASSSQGANTIYF.

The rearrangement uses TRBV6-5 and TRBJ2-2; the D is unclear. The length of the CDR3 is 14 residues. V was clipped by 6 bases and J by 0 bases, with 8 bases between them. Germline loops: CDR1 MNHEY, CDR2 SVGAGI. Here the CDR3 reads CASRYTANTGELFF. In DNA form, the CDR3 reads TGTGCCAGCAGGTACACCGCGAACACCGGGGAGCTGTTTTTT.

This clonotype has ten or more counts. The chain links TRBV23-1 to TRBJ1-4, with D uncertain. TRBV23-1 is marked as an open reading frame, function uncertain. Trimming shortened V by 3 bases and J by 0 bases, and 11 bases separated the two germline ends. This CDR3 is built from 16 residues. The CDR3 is CASSQPVAATNEKLFF. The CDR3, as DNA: TGCGCCAGCAGTCAGCCAGTGGCTGCAACTAATGAAAAACTGTTTTTT.

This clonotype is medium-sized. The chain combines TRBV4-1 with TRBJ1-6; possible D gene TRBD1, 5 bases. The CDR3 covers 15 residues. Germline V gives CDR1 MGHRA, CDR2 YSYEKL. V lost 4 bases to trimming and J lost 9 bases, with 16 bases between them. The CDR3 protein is CASSPSTVQGSPLHF. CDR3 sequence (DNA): TGCGCCAGCAGCCCGTCGACAGTACAAGGTTCACCCCTCCACTTT.

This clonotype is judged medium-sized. In DNA, the CDR3 is TGTGCCAGCAGCTCGGGGGGTCAGCCCCAGCATTTT. Translating it yields CASSSGGQPQHF. This sequence joins TRBV7-2 and TRBJ1-5, with TRBD1 as a possible D gene (5 bases). The CDR3 is made up of 12 amino acids. CDR1 and CDR2 (germline): SGHTA, FQGNSA. The V and J ends lost 4 bases and 6 bases respectively, with 7 bases between them.

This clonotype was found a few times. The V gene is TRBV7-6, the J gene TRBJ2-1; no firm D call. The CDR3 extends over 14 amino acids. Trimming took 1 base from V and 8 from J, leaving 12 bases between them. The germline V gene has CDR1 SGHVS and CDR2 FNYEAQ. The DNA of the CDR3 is TGTGCCAGCAGCTTAGTATTAGGTGCGGATGAGCAGTTCTTC. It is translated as CASSLVLGADEQFF.

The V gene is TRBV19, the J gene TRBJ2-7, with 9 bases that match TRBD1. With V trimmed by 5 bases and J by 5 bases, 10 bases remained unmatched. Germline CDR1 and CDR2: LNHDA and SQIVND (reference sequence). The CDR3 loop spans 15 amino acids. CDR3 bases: TGTGCCAGTAGTCGCATACAGGGGGCTTACGACGAGCAGTACTTC. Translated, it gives CASSRIQGAYDEQYF.

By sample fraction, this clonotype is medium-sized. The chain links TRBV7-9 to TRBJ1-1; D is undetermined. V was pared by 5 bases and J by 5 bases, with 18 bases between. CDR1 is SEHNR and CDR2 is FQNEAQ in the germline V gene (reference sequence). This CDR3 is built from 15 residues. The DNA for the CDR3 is TGTGCCAGCAGCCCCAGGAGGGCCACGAAAACTGAAGCTTTCTTT. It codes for CASSPRRATKTEAFF.

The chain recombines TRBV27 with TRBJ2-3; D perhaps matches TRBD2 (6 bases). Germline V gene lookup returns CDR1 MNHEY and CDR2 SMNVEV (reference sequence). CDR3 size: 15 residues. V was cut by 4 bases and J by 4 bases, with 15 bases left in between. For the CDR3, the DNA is TGTGCCAGCAGTTCAACTAGACGGGACTCAGATACGCAGTATTTT. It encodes CASSSTRRDSDTQYF.

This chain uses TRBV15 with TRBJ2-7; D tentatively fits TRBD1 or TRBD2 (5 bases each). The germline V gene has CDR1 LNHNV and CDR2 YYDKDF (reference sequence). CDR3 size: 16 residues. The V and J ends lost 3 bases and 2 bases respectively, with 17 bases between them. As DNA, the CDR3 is TGTGCCACCAGCAGCCTACGGGGCGGTAGACCCTACGAGCAGTACTTC. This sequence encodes CATSSLRGGRPYEQYF.

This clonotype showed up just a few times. DNA of the CDR3: TGCGCCAGCAGCCAAGCAGGGCCTGCAACTAATGAAAAACTGTTTTTT. As protein: CASSQAGPATNEKLFF. This chain links TRBV4-1 with TRBJ1-4; possibly TRBD1 for D (5 bases). The CDR3 spans 16 residues. Trimming shortened V by 1 base and J by 0 bases, and 9 bases separated the two germline ends. Germline lookup yields CDR1 MGHRA and CDR2 YSYEKL.

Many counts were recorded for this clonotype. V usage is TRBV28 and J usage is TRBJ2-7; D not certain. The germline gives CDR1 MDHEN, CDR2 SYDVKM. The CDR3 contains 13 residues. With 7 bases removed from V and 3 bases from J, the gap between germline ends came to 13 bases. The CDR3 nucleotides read TGTGCCAGCACCTCTCCCTCCTACTACGAGCAGTACTTC. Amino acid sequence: CASTSPSYYEQYF.

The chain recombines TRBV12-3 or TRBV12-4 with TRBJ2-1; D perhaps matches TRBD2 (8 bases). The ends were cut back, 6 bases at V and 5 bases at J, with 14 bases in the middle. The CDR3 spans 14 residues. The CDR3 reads CASRQGTRDNEQFF. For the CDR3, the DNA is TGTGCCAGCAGACAGGGGACTAGGGACAATGAGCAGTTCTTC.

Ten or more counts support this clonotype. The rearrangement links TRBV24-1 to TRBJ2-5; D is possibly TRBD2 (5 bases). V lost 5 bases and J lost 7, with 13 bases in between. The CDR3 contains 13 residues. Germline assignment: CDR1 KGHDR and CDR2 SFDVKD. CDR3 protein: CATSGAAGGTQYF. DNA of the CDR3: TGTGCCACCAGTGGGGCGGCGGGTGGGACCCAGTACTTC.

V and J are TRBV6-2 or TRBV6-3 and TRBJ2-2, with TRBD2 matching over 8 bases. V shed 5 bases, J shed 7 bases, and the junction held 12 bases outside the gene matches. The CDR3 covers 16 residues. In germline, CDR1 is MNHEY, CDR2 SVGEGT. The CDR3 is CASSRAGVREVGELFF. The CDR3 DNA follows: TGTGCCAGCAGTCGAGCGGGAGTGAGGGAGGTCGGGGAGCTGTTTTTT.

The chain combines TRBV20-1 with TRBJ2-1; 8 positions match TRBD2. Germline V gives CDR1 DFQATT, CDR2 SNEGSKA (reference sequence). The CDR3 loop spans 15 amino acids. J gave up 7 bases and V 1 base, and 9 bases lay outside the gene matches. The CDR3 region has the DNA TGCAGTGCTAGAGGGGGGGCTAGCGGGTTTAATGAGCAGTTCTTC. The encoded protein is CSARGGASGFNEQFF.

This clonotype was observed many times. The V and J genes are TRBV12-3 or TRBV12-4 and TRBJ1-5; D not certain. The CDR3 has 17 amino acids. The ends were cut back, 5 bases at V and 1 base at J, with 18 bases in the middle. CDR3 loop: CASSPSSTGRSNQPQHF. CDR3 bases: TGTGCCAGCAGTCCATCTTCCACTGGCAGGAGCAATCAGCCCCAGCATTTT.

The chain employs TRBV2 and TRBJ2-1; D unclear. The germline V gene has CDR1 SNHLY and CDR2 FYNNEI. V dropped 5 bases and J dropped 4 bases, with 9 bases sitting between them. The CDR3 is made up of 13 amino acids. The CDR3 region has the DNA TGTGCCAGCAGTCTTGGCAAGTACAATGAGCAGTTCTTC. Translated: CASSLGKYNEQFF.

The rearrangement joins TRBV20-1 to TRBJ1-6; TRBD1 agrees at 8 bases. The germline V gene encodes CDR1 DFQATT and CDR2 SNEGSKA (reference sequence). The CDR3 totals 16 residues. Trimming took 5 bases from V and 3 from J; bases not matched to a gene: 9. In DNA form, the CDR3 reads TGCAGTGCTCGACGGGGGGACAGGAGCTATAATTCACCCCTCCACTTT. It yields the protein CSARRGDRSYNSPLHF.

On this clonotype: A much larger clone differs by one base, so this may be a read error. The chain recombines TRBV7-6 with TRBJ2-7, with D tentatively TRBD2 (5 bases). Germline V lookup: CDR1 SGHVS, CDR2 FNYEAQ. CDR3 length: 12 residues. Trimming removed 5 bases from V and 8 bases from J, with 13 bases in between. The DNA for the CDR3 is TGTGCCAGCAGCATATCCCTAGCACAGCAGTACTTC. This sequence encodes CASSISLAQQYF.

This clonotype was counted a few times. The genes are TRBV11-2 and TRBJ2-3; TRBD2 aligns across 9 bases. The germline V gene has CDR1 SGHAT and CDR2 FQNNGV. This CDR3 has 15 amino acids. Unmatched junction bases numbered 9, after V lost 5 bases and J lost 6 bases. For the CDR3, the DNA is TGTGCCAGCAGCCCCGGAGGAGCGGGAGGCGATACGCAGTATTTT. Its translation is CASSPGGAGGDTQYF.

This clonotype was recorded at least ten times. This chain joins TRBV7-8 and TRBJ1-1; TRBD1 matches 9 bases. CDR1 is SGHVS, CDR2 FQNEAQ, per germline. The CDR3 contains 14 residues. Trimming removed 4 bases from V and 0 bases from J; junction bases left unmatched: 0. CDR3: CASSWDRVNTEAFF. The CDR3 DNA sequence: TGTGCCAGCAGCTGGGACAGGGTGAACACTGAAGCTTTCTTT.

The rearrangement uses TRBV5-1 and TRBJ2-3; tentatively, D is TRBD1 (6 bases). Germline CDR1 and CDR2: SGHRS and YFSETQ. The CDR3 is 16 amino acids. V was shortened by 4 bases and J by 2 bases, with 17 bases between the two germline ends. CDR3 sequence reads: CASSITTGIPTDTQYF. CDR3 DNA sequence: TGCGCCAGCAGCATAACGACAGGAATACCCACAGATACGCAGTATTTT.

The CDR3 region has the DNA TGTGCCAGCAGTAACCAGGGGGTGCAGTACTTC. It specifies CASSNQGVQYF. This rearrangement joins TRBV6-5 to TRBJ2-7; 7 bases line up with TRBD1. V lost 5 bases and J lost 9; bases outside the gene matches: 4. Germline V gene sequence: CDR1 MNHEY, CDR2 SVGAGI. CDR3 length: 11 residues.